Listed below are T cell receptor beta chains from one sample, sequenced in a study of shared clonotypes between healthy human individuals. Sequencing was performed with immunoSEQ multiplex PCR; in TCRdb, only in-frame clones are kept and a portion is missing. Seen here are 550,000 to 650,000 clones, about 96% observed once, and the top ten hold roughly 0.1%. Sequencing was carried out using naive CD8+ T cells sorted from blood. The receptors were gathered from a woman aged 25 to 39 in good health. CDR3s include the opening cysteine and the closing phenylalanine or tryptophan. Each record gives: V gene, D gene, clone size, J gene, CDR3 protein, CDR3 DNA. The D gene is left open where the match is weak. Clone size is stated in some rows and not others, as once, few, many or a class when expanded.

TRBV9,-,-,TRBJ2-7,CASSANSGPGEEQYF,TGTGCCAGCAGCGCGAATAGCGGACCTGGGGAGGAGCAGTACTTC
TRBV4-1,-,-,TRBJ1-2,CASSQDLTELSYGYTF,TGCGCCAGCAGCCAAGATCTAACAGAGTTAAGCTATGGCTACACCTTC
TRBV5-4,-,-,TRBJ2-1,CASSNTHEQFF,TGTGCCAGCAGCAACACTCACGAGCAGTTCTTC
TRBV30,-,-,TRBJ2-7,CAWSVRGAEQYF,TGTGCCTGGAGTGTACGGGGGGCCGAGCAGTACTTC
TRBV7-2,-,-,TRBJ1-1,CASSYGARKTEAFF,TGTGCCAGCAGCTATGGGGCACGTAAGACTGAAGCTTTCTTT
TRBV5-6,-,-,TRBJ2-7,CASSLYSGYEQYF,TGTGCCAGCAGCCTCTATTCGGGCTACGAGCAGTACTTC
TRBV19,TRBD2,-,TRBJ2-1,CASSGGLAGGNEQFF,TGTGCCAGTAGTGGGGGCCTAGCGGGAGGAAATGAGCAGTTCTTC
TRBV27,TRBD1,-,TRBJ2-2,CASGTGVGAGELFF,TGTGCCTCCGGGACAGGCGTCGGTGCCGGGGAGCTGTTTTTT
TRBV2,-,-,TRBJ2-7,CASSSGSIYEQYF,TGTGCCAGCAGTTCAGGTAGTATTTACGAGCAGTACTTC
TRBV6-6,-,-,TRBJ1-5,CASSYSIRQLEPQHF,TGTGCCAGCAGTTACTCGATTCGGCAGCTCGAACCCCAGCATTTT
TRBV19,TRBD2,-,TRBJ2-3,CASTPRAAGGADTQYF,TGTGCCAGTACCCCCCGGGCCGCGGGAGGTGCAGATACGCAGTATTTT
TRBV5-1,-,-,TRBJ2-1,CASSLDRVTTYNEQFF,TGCGCCAGCAGCTTGGATCGGGTCACCACCTACAATGAGCAGTTCTTC
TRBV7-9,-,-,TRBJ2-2,CASSFLAGELFF,TGTGCCAGCAGCTTTTTGGCCGGGGAGCTGTTTTTT
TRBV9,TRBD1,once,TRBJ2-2,CASSNRDRVGGELFF,TGTGCCAGCAGCAACCGGGACAGGGTTGGCGGGGAGCTGTTTTTT
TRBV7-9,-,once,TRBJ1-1,CASSLAATGGTEAFF,TGTGCCAGCAGCTTAGCTGCGACGGGTGGAACTGAAGCTTTCTTT
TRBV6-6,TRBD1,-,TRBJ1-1,CASRPRTGPNTEAFF,TGTGCCAGCAGACCCCGGACAGGGCCCAACACTGAAGCTTTCTTT
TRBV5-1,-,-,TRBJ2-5,CASSQPPLKMGQETQYF,TGCGCCAGCAGCCAGCCGCCCCTCAAAATGGGCCAAGAGACCCAGTACTTC
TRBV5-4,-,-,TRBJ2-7,CASSFAGGDYEQYF,TGTGCCAGCAGCTTTGCAGGGGGGGACTACGAGCAGTACTTC
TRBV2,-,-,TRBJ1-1,CASSEALKTANTEAFF,TGTGCCAGCAGTGAAGCGCTAAAGACAGCGAACACTGAAGCTTTCTTT
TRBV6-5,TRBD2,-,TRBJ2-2,CASSYSASGNTGELFF,TGTGCCAGCAGTTACTCGGCTAGCGGTAACACCGGGGAGCTGTTTTTT
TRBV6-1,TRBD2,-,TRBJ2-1,CASSLSGRSNEQFF,TGTGCCAGCAGTCTTAGCGGGAGGAGTAATGAGCAGTTCTTC
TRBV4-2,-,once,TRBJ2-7,CASSQDRRVTYEQYF,TGTGCCAGCAGCCAGGATCGGCGGGTAACCTACGAGCAGTACTTC
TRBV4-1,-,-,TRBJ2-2,CASSQDGEHGELFF,TGCGCCAGCAGCCAAGATGGGGAGCACGGGGAGCTGTTTTTT
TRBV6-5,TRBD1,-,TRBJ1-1,CASSPHLTGGTEAFF,TGTGCCAGCAGCCCCCATCTTACAGGGGGCACTGAAGCTTTCTTT
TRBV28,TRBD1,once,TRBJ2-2,CASSSTGGVNTGELFF,TGTGCCAGCAGTTCGACAGGGGGTGTAAACACCGGGGAGCTGTTTTTT
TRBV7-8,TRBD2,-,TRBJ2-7,CASSFSLAGDQTYEQYF,TGTGCCAGCAGCTTCAGCCTAGCGGGAGACCAGACCTACGAGCAGTACTTC
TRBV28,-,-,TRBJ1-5,CASSPRLSNQPQHF,TGTGCCAGCAGTCCCAGGCTGAGCAATCAGCCCCAGCATTTT
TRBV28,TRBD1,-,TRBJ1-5,CASRGQGGRQPQHF,TGTGCCAGCAGAGGACAGGGGGGAAGGCAGCCCCAGCATTTT
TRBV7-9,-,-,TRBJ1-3,CASRKSEAGNTIYF,TGTGCCAGCAGAAAAAGTGAGGCTGGAAACACCATATATTTT
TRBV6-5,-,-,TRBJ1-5,CASSYSGQSNQPQHF,TGTGCCAGCAGTTACTCCGGACAGAGCAATCAGCCCCAGCATTTT
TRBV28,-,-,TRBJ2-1,CASRSGTSYNEQFF,TGTGCCAGCAGGTCCGGGACGAGTTACAATGAGCAGTTCTTC
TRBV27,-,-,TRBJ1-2,CASRGGGGIPNYGYTF,TGTGCCAGCAGGGGAGGCGGGGGGATACCTAACTATGGCTACACCTTC
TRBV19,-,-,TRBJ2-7,CASSIDRGYEQYF,TGTGCCAGTAGTATAGATCGGGGGTACGAGCAGTACTTC
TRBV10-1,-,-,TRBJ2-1,CASSESGLPISHNEQFF,TGCGCCAGCAGTGAGTCAGGATTGCCGATCTCGCACAATGAGCAGTTCTTC
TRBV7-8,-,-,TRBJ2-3,CASTTWQGITDTQYF,TGTGCCAGCACCACCTGGCAGGGGATAACAGATACGCAGTATTTT
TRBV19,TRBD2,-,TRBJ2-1,CASSLAGVSNEQFF,TGTGCCAGTAGCCTAGCGGGAGTAAGTAATGAGCAGTTCTTC
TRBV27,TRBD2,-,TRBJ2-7,CASSGLAGGYYEQYF,TGTGCCAGCAGCGGACTAGCGGGAGGGTACTACGAGCAGTACTTC
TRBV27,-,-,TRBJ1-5,CASSLSGGGGNQPQHF,TGTGCCAGCAGTTTATCAGGGGGTGGAGGCAATCAGCCCCAGCATTTT
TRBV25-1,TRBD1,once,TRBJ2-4,CASSESAGTGTIQYF,TGTGCCAGCAGTGAATCGGCCGGGACAGGGACCATTCAGTACTTC
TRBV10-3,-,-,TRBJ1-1,CAISGGTPSEAFF,TGTGCCATCAGTGGCGGGACACCTTCCGAAGCTTTCTTT
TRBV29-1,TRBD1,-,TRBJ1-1,CSVNGDRGNTEAFF,TGCAGCGTAAATGGGGACAGGGGGAACACTGAAGCTTTCTTT
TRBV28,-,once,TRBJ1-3,CASSLPGESSGNTIYF,TGTGCCAGCAGTTTACCCGGGGAGAGCTCTGGAAACACCATATATTTT
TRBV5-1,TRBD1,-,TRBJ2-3,CASSSGQGGGDTQYF,TGCGCCAGCAGCTCGGGACAGGGCGGTGGAGATACGCAGTATTTT
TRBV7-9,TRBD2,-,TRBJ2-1,CASNDQTSGTYNEQFF,TGTGCCAGCAATGACCAGACTAGCGGAACCTACAATGAGCAGTTCTTC
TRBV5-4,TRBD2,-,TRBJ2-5,CASSPYGRESRLQETQYF,TGTGCCAGCTCCCCTTACGGGAGGGAGAGTCGGCTCCAAGAGACCCAGTACTTC
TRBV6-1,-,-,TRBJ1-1,CASSHRNTEAFF,TGTGCCAGCAGTCACAGGAACACTGAAGCTTTCTTT
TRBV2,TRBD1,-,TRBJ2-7,CASSEDWTGGFHEQYF,TGTGCCAGCAGTGAAGATTGGACAGGGGGCTTCCACGAGCAGTACTTC
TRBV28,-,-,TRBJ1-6,CASNPGRGLYNSPLHF,TGTGCCAGCAACCCGGGCAGGGGACTCTATAATTCACCCCTCCACTTT
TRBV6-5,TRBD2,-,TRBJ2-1,CASSYSKAGYYNEQFF,TGTGCCAGCAGTTACTCGAAAGCGGGGTACTACAATGAGCAGTTCTTC
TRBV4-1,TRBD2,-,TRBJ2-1,CASSQTDSGSSSYNEQFF,TGCGCCAGCAGCCAAACGGATAGCGGGAGTAGCTCCTACAATGAGCAGTTCTTC
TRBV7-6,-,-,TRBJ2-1,CASSSSGSYNEQFF,TGTGCCAGCAGCTCTTCGGGCTCCTACAATGAGCAGTTCTTC
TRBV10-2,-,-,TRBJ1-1,CASSEGPGTEAFF,TGCGCCAGCAGTGAAGGACCGGGCACTGAAGCTTTCTTT